This T cell receptor (beta chain) stems from a study of cytomegalovirus exposure and HLA in healthy donors. Overall study results and limits: The finding came from a later analysis; first-cohort TCR clusters tended to co-occur in the roughly 110 validation repertoires.

The method was immunoSEQ multiplex PCR; TCRdb's version includes in-frame clones alone and lacks a portion of them. Of fewer than 70,000 clones in the sample, 95% to 96% were seen once. The V and J ends lost 4 bases and 3 bases, in that order; junction bases with no gene match: 5. CDR1 and CDR2 (germline): SNHLY, FYNNEI. CDR3 size: 15 residues. As to this clone: Its antigen remains unidentified.

This chain links TRBV2 with TRBJ1-5, with 8 bases identical to TRBD1. The TCR was taken from a man younger than 35 in good health and CMV-seronegative. Input material: PBMCs. The CDR3 region is CASSGTGFLNQPQHF. The CDR3 nucleotides read TGTGCCAGCAGTGGGACAGGGTTTCTCAATCAGCCCCAGCATTTT.